This T cell receptor beta chain was sequenced for a study of blood T cell repertoires in COVID-19. About the study: The samples span acute and convalescent COVID-19 from the United States, Italy and Spain.

From germline, CDR1 is SGHRS and CDR2 YFSETQ. CDR3 size: 15 residues. Trimming took 0 bases from V and 1 from J, leaving 10 bases between them. Original analysis: The authors estimated nucleated cell counts from reference gene primer amplification. Generated by immunoSEQ multiplex PCR, the TCRdb table keeps only in-frame clones and is missing some. The DNA gave D and trimming, while V, J and clone size come from that table. Here the sample spans approximately 170,000 clones, approximately 85% being singletons. The sample consisted of peripheral blood. The chain has TRBV5-1 and TRBJ1-1; D ambiguous. The clonotype was recovered from a man aged 55 to 69 with active or convalescent COVID-19. CDR3 protein: CASSLVAQANTEAFF. In DNA, the CDR3 is TGCGCCAGCAGCTTGGTGGCGCAGGCGAACACTGAAGCTTTCTTT.